The rows below give T cell receptor beta chains drawn from one sample of a study of T cells in Graves' hyperthyroidism and ophthalmopathy. A single record per CDR3 protein comes from TCRdb applying MiXCR to the multiplex PCR reads. The sample carries nearly 600,000 distinct CDR3 sequences, 14% recorded once. The sequenced sample was blood. The receptor source for this set is a woman in her 30s with Graves' hyperthyroidism that later progressed to Graves' ophthalmopathy. The CDR3 runs from the conserved cysteine through the conserved F or W. Each record gives: clone size, V gene, D gene, J gene, CDR3 DNA, CDR3 protein. A D gene is named only where the DNA matches it firmly. Rows may omit the clone size; those that give it use once, few, many or a size class.

abundance: many
v_gene: TRBV10-3
d_gene: TRBD2
j_gene: TRBJ2-7
CDR3nt: TGTGCCATCAGTGGGACTAGCGACCCTCTCTACGAGCAGTACTTC
CDR3aa: CAISGTSDPLYEQYF

abundance: few
v_gene: TRBV19
d_gene: TRBD1
j_gene: TRBJ1-5
CDR3nt: TGTGCCAGTAGTAGACAGGGGGACAGCAATCAGCCCCAGCATTTT
CDR3aa: CASSRQGDSNQPQHF

abundance: many
v_gene: TRBV20-1
d_gene: -
j_gene: TRBJ1-5
CDR3nt: TGCAGTGCTAGCGGGGGCCACAATCAGCCCCAGCATTTT
CDR3aa: CSASGGHNQPQHF

abundance: many
v_gene: TRBV12-3/TRBV12-4
d_gene: TRBD1
j_gene: TRBJ2-6
CDR3nt: TGTGCCAGCAGTTCGACAGGGACTGGGGCCAACGTCCTGACTTTC
CDR3aa: CASSSTGTGANVLTF

abundance: few
v_gene: TRBV9
d_gene: -
j_gene: TRBJ2-1
CDR3nt: TGTGCCAGCAGCGTAGTTAGTGGAGGCAATGAGCAGTTCTTC
CDR3aa: CASSVVSGGNEQFF

abundance: many
v_gene: TRBV2
d_gene: TRBD2
j_gene: TRBJ2-4
CDR3nt: TGTGCCAGCAGCGGGGGTAGCGGGCGCGGAAACATTCAGTACTTC
CDR3aa: CASSGGSGRGNIQYF

abundance: few
v_gene: TRBV6-1
d_gene: -
j_gene: TRBJ2-7
CDR3nt: TGTGCCAGCAGTACAGCTAGTGGGAGGCCGTACGAGCAGTACTTC
CDR3aa: CASSTASGRPYEQYF

abundance: -
v_gene: TRBV6-1
d_gene: -
j_gene: TRBJ2-5
CDR3nt: TGTGCCAGCAGTATGACCAGGGAGGAGACCCAGTACTTC
CDR3aa: CASSMTREETQYF

abundance: many
v_gene: TRBV5-1
d_gene: TRBD2
j_gene: TRBJ2-1
CDR3nt: TGCGCCAGCAGCAAAACTAGCGGGAGGGCCAGGAATGAGCAGTTCTTC
CDR3aa: CASSKTSGRARNEQFF

abundance: many
v_gene: TRBV7-2
d_gene: -
j_gene: TRBJ2-1
CDR3nt: TGTGCCAGCAGCTTTAGGGCTCACCAGTTCTTC
CDR3aa: CASSFRAHQFF

abundance: many
v_gene: TRBV18
d_gene: -
j_gene: TRBJ1-1
CDR3nt: TGTGCCAGCAGTCCCGGACAGCTAAACACTGAAGCTTTCTTT
CDR3aa: CASSPGQLNTEAFF

abundance: many
v_gene: TRBV24-1
d_gene: -
j_gene: TRBJ1-1
CDR3nt: TGTGCCACCAGTACAGGGACGGAAGCTTTCTTT
CDR3aa: CATSTGTEAFF